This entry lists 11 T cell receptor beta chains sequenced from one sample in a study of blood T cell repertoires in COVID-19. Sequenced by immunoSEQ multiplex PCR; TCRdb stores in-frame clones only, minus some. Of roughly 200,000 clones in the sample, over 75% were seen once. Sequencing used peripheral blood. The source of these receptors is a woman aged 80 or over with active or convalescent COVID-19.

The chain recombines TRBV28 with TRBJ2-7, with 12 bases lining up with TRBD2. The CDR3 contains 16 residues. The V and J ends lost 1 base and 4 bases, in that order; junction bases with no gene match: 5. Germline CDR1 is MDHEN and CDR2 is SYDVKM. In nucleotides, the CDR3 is TGTGCCAGCAGTTTATTTACTAGCGGGGGGATATACGAGCAGTACTTC. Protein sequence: CASSLFTSGGIYEQYF.

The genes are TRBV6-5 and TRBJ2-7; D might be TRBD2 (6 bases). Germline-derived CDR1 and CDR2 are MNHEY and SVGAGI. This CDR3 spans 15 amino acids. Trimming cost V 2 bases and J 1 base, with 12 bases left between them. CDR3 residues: CASSYPRDSSYEQYF. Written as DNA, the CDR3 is TGTGCCAGCAGTTACCCCCGGGACTCTTCCTACGAGCAGTACTTC.

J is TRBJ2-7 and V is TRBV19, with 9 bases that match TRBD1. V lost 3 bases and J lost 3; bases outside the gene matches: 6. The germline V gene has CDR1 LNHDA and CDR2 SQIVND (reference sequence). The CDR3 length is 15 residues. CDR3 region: CASSIGTGKVYEQYF. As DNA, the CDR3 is TGTGCCAGTAGTATCGGGACAGGGAAGGTCTACGAGCAGTACTTC.

This CDR3 is CASSGGTYEQYF. DNA for the CDR3: TGTGCCAGCAGCGGGGGGACCTACGAGCAGTACTTC. The chain employs TRBV14 and TRBJ2-7; D possibly corresponds to TRBD2 (6 bases). The germline V gene encodes CDR1 SGHDN and CDR2 FVKESK. The ends were cut back, 5 bases at V and 2 bases at J, with 7 bases in the middle. The CDR3 contains 12 residues. The complete variable domain, with remaining parts taken from reference TRBV14 and TRBJ2-7, reads EAGVTQFPSHSVIEKGQTVTLRCDPISGHDNLYWYRRVMGKEIKFLLHFVKESKQDESGMPNNRFLAERTGGTYSTLKVQPAELEDSGVYFCASSGGTYEQYFGPGTRLTVT.

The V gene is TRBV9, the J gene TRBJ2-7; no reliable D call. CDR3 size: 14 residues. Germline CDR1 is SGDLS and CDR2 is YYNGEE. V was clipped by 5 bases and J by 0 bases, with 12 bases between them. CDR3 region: CASSTTSTSYEQYF. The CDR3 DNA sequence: TGTGCCAGCAGTACCACTTCCACCTCCTACGAGCAGTACTTC.

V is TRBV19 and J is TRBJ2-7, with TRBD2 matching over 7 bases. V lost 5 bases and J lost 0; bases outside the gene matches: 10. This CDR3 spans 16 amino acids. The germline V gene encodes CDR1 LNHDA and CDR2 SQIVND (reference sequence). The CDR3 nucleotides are TGTGCCAGTAGTGTTGTGAGCGGGGTAAACTCCTACGAGCAGTACTTC. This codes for CASSVVSGVNSYEQYF.

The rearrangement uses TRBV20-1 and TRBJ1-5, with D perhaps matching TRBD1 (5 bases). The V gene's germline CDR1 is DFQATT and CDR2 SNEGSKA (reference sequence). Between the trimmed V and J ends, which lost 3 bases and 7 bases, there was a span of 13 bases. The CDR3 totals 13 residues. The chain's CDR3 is CSASGASGQPQHF. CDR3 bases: TGCAGTGCTAGTGGGGCGTCGGGGCAGCCCCAGCATTTT.

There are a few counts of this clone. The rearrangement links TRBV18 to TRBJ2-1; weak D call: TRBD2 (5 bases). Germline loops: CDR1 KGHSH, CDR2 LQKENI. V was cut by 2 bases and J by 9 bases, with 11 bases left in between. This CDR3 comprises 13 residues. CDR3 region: CASSPIGDAEQFF. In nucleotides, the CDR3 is TGTGCCAGCTCACCAATCGGGGATGCTGAGCAGTTCTTC.

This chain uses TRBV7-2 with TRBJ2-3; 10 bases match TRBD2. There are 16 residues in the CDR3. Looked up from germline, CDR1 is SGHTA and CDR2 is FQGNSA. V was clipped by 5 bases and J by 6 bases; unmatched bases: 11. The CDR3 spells CASSAVAGGRSDTQYF. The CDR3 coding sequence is TGTGCCAGCAGCGCCGTAGCGGGGGGTCGCTCGGATACGCAGTATTTT.

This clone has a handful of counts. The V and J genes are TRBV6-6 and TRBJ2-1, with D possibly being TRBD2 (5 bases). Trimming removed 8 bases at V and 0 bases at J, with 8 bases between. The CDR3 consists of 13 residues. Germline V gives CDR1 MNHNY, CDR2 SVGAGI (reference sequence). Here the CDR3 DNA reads TGTGCCAGCGAGCGGTTCTCCTACAATGAGCAGTTCTTC. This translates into CASERFSYNEQFF.

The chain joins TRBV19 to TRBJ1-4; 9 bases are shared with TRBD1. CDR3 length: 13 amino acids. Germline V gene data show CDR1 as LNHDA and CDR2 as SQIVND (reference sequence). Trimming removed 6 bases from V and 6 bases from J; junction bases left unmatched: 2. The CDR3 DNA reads TGTGCCAGTAGACAGGGGGCCCATGAAAAACTGTTTTTT. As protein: CASRQGAHEKLFF.